This T cell receptor (beta chain) was obtained from a study of blood T cell repertoires in COVID-19. Study information: Specimens from acute and convalescent COVID-19 originated in the United States, Italy and Spain. T cells, B-cell-depleted T cells, or PBMCs supplied cDNA or gDNA.

The authors' processing: Amplified reference gene primers provided the basis for estimating nucleated cell counts. Sequencing used immunoSEQ multiplex PCR; TCRdb keeps in-frame clones, though not all of them. The D gene and trimming were derived from the DNA, and the V and J assignments and clone size from that table. Of some 200,000 clones detected, less than 90% appear once; the ten largest clones hold about 2%. CDR3 length: 15 amino acids. The V and J ends lost 5 bases and 1 base, in that order; junction bases with no gene match: 6. Germline CDR1 is ENHRY and CDR2 is SYGVKD. The rearrangement links TRBV10-3 to TRBJ2-3, with TRBD2 identical over 7 bases. The receptor was derived from a woman in her forties or fifties with acute or convalescent COVID-19. The sequenced sample was peripheral blood. CDR3 in DNA: TGTGCCATCAGTTGGAGCGGGGCAGGCACAGATACGCAGTATTTT. Residues: CAISWSGAGTDTQYF.